Following are 19 T cell receptor beta chains from one sample sequenced in a study of graft-versus-host responses after intestinal transplantation. These receptors are not linked to any known antigen. Method: immunoSEQ multiplex PCR; TCRdb's copy keeps in-frame clones and lacks some. Of under 25,000 clones listed, roughly four fifths are singletons. Material: unstimulated CD8+ T cells sorted from spleen or lymph node cells, obtained before transplant. These receptors came from a human donor who was the organ donor for an intestinal transplant.

V and J are TRBV13 and TRBJ2-1; D is perhaps TRBD2 (5 bases). CDR3 length: 17 amino acids. The germline V gene encodes CDR1 PRHDT and CDR2 FYEKMQ (reference sequence). With 0 bases removed from V and 3 bases from J, the gap between germline ends came to 15 bases. The CDR3 is CASSLGLGRGNYNEQFF. In nucleotides, the CDR3 is TGTGCCAGCAGCTTAGGCCTCGGGCGAGGGAACTACAATGAGCAGTTCTTC. The complete variable domain, with remaining parts taken from reference TRBV13 and TRBJ2-1, reads AAGVIQSPRHLIKEKRETATLKCYPIPRHDTVYWYQQGPGQDPQFLISFYEKMQSDKGSIPDRFSAQQFSDYHSELNMSSLELGDSALYFCASSLGLGRGNYNEQFFGPGTRLTVL.

CDR3 sequence: CASSPGTGGYEQYF. CDR3 sequence (DNA): TGTGCCAGCAGTCCCGGGACAGGGGGTTACGAGCAGTACTTC. The rearrangement uses TRBV28 and TRBJ2-7; 11 bases are shared with TRBD1. CDR1 MDHEN and CDR2 SYDVKM come from the germline V gene. V lost 5 bases, J lost 4 bases, and 4 bases stayed unmatched. This CDR3 region has 14 residues. Looking up the rest from reference TRBV28 and TRBJ2-7 gives the full variable domain: DVKVTQSSRYLVKRTGEKVFLECVQDMDHENMFWYRQDPGLGLRLIYFSYDVKMKEKGDIPEGYSVSREKKERFSLILESASTNQTSMYLCASSPGTGGYEQYFGPGTRLTVT.

The chain joins TRBV7-9 to TRBJ1-4; weak D call: TRBD1 (6 bases). This CDR3 is 15 amino acids long. V lost 4 bases to trimming and J lost 5 bases, with 14 bases between them. Germline CDR1 reads SEHNR; CDR2 reads FQNEAQ (reference sequence). The CDR3 sequence is CASSSGALINEKLFF. The CDR3 DNA is TGTGCCAGCAGCTCGGGGGCGTTGATCAATGAAAAACTGTTTTTT. Based on the CDR3 plus reference TRBV7-9 and TRBJ1-4, the full variable domain is DTGVSQNPRHKITKRGQNVTFRCDPISEHNRLYWYRQTLGQGPEFLTYFQNEAQLEKSRLLSDRFSAERPKGSFSTLEIQRTEQGDSAMYLCASSSGALINEKLFFGSGTQLSVL.

V usage is TRBV7-9 and J usage is TRBJ1-2; D possibly corresponds to TRBD1 (5 bases). V lost 5 bases to trimming and J lost 5 bases, with 12 bases between them. The CDR3 has 13 residues. Germline V gene lookup returns CDR1 SEHNR and CDR2 FQNEAQ (reference sequence). The CDR3 reads CASSAGAPYGYTF. The DNA of the CDR3 is TGTGCCAGCAGCGCCGGGGCCCCATATGGCTACACCTTC.

The chain recombines TRBV2 with TRBJ2-3; TRBD2 agrees at 12 bases. The V gene's germline CDR1 is SNHLY and CDR2 FYNNEI. The CDR3 extends over 17 amino acids. After removal of 3 bases from V and 0 bases from J, the junction contained 4 bases not matched to a gene. The chain's CDR3 is CASSDFLAGGSTDTQYF. The DNA of the CDR3 is TGTGCCAGCAGTGACTTTCTAGCGGGGGGGAGCACAGATACGCAGTATTTT.

This rearrangement joins TRBV6-6 to TRBJ2-7; TRBD2 aligns across 9 bases. CDR1 MNHNY and CDR2 SVGAGI come from the germline V gene (reference sequence). This CDR3 region has 16 residues. V shed 2 bases, J shed 3 bases, and the junction held 8 bases outside the gene matches. The chain's CDR3 is CASSYELAGRGYEQYF. DNA for the CDR3: TGTGCCAGCAGTTACGAGCTAGCGGGGCGGGGCTACGAGCAGTACTTC.

The chain recombines TRBV4-3 with TRBJ2-7, with TRBD1 as a possible D gene (6 bases). The CDR3 totals 15 residues. V dropped 0 bases and J dropped 1 base, with 10 bases sitting between them. Germline V gene data show CDR1 as LGHNA and CDR2 as YSLEER. The CDR3 nucleotides read TGCGCCAGCAGCCAAGATTGGACAGCTTCCTACGAGCAGTACTTC. Translation: CASSQDWTASYEQYF.

This clone was detected only a few times. CDR3 amino acids: CASSLGTGGPQDTQYF. The CDR3 DNA is TGTGCCAGCAGCTTGGGGACGGGGGGCCCCCAGGATACGCAGTATTTT. V and J are TRBV7-8 and TRBJ2-3; perhaps TRBD2 as D (7 bases). V gave up 3 bases and J gave up 6 bases, with 19 bases separating them. The germline CDR1 and CDR2 sequences are SGHVS and FQNEAQ. The CDR3 has 16 residues.

V and J are TRBV27 and TRBJ2-1; perhaps TRBD2 as D (5 bases). CDR1 and CDR2 (germline): MNHEY, SMNVEV (reference sequence). The CDR3 is 12 residues long. V was pared by 1 base and J by 12 bases, with 10 bases between. This chain's CDR3 is CASSLFPGLQFF. The CDR3 region has the DNA TGTGCCAGCAGTTTATTCCCGGGGTTGCAGTTCTTC.

This clone was seen a few times. J is TRBJ2-7 and V is TRBV6-1; D might be TRBD1 or TRBD2, each matching 6 bases. The ends were cut back, 11 bases at V and 5 bases at J, with 19 bases in the middle. The CDR3 consists of 13 residues. Germline V CDR1 and CDR2: MNHNS, SASEGT. CDR3 in amino acids: CAGGRQVQDEQYF. In DNA, the CDR3 is TGTGCCGGAGGGCGACAGGTTCAGGACGAGCAGTACTTC.

This sequence joins TRBV4-1 and TRBJ2-3; D uncertain. The CDR3 covers 14 residues. V was clipped by 1 base and J by 0 bases, with 5 bases between them. Germline V gene sequence: CDR1 MGHRA, CDR2 YSYEKL. CDR3 amino acids: CASSQGSSTDTQYF. In DNA, the CDR3 is TGCGCCAGCAGCCAAGGGTCTAGCACAGATACGCAGTATTTT.

This clone was recorded only once. The chain recombines TRBV5-4 with TRBJ2-3; TRBD1 might be the D (6 bases). V lost 7 bases to trimming and J lost 6 bases, with 24 bases between them. The CDR3 is 16 amino acids. Germline V gene data show CDR1 as SGHNT and CDR2 as YYREEE (reference sequence). In DNA, the CDR3 is TGTGCCAGCGGACAGAGGACAGCCCCCCCTCCCGATACGCAGTATTTT. Amino acid sequence: CASGQRTAPPPDTQYF.

V gene TRBV7-6 combines with J gene TRBJ1-6; TRBD1 matches at 11 bases. Germline V gene data show CDR1 as SGHVS and CDR2 as FNYEAQ. With 5 bases clipped from V and 7 bases from J, the junction kept 7 bases outside the gene matches. There are 16 residues in the CDR3. CDR3 sequence reads: CASSLSGQGANSPLHF. The CDR3 DNA is TGTGCCAGCAGCCTTTCCGGACAGGGGGCGAATTCACCCCTCCACTTT.

As DNA, the CDR3 is TGTGCCTGGAGTGTACAGGGTGAAAAACTGTTTTTT. This sequence encodes CAWSVQGEKLFF. The J gene is TRBJ1-4, the V gene TRBV30; tentatively, D is TRBD1 (6 bases). CDR1 is GTSNPN and CDR2 is SVGIG in the germline V gene (reference sequence). The CDR3 contains 12 residues. V was trimmed by 0 bases and J by 7 bases, leaving 6 bases between them. The full variable domain, with the rest looked up from reference TRBV30 and TRBJ1-4, is SQTIHQWPATLVQPVGSPLSLECTVEGTSNPNLYWYRQAAGRGLQLLFYSVGIGQISSEVPQNLSASRPQDRQFILSSKKLLLSDSGFYLCAWSVQGEKLFFGSGTQLSVL.

The V gene is TRBV6-1, the J gene TRBJ1-6; D is uncertain. The CDR3 totals 17 residues. The V end was cut by 1 base, the J end by 8 bases, with 18 bases between. Germline V gene lookup returns CDR1 MNHNS and CDR2 SASEGT. The DNA of the CDR3 is TGTGCCAGCAGTGAAGGGAGCACCGGGCCCCTACATTCACCCCTCCACTTT. It codes for CASSEGSTGPLHSPLHF.

The gene calls are TRBV7-7 and TRBJ2-7; 12 bases are shared with TRBD2. Losses at the gene ends were 6 bases for V and 1 base for J; bases not matched to a gene: 4. The CDR3 loop spans 15 amino acids. Per the germline V gene, CDR1 is SSHAT and CDR2 is FNYEAQ (reference sequence). CDR3 in amino acids: CASRPLAGGSYEQYF. The CDR3 DNA reads as TGTGCCAGCAGACCCCTAGCGGGGGGGTCCTACGAGCAGTACTTC.

This clone was found once. V is TRBV7-9 and J is TRBJ1-1, with 7 bases aligning to TRBD1. This CDR3 has 16 amino acids. Germline trimming cut 5 bases from V and 2 bases from J; bases unmatched to any gene: 11. Per the germline V gene, CDR1 is SEHNR and CDR2 is FQNEAQ (reference sequence). In DNA, the CDR3 is TGTGCCAGCAGCCAGGACAGGTCACTAGGAAACACTGAAGCTTTCTTT. It is translated as CASSQDRSLGNTEAFF.

The chain employs TRBV7-6 and TRBJ2-7; possible D gene TRBD2, 5 bases. The CDR3 totals 15 residues. CDR1 is SGHVS and CDR2 is FNYEAQ in the germline V gene. Between the trimmed V and J ends, which lost 0 bases and 7 bases, there was a span of 16 bases. This CDR3 is CASSLASFGVGEQYF. The CDR3 DNA reads TGTGCCAGCAGCTTAGCCTCCTTCGGGGTGGGTGAGCAGTACTTC.

The chain recombines TRBV4-1 with TRBJ1-2; D gene unclear. Germline assignment: CDR1 MGHRA and CDR2 YSYEKL. V was trimmed by 2 bases and J by 1 base, leaving 14 bases between them. CDR3 length: 16 amino acids. CDR3 DNA: TGCGCCAGCAGCCAACCCGAGGATAACTTTAACTATGGCTACACCTTC. Translated, it gives CASSQPEDNFNYGYTF.